The text below deals with one T cell receptor (beta chain). Its matching antigen is unknown. Read coverage stops 3 residues before the CDR3 terminus; the germline J gene supplies the remainder. The CDR3 consists of 14 residues. V trimming: 4 bases; J trimming: 3 bases; junction bases outside the gene matches: 4. The germline gives CDR1 SGHRS, CDR2 YFSETQ. This sample is part of a study of T cells in women clearing cervical HPV infection. At the level of the study: HLA type stays a possible confounder, typing being limited.

This table comes from immunoSEQ multiplex PCR, and its TCRdb copy is limited to in-frame clones, with some not included. The listing records tens of thousands of clones. Broader study findings: CIN3+ cases had significantly higher TCR repertoire richness than controls, but evenness did not differ. Combining TCR richness with V gene abundances gave approximately 0.8 AUC. TRBV6-7 relative abundance averaged roughly 0.1% in cases and 0.16% in controls.

Sequences were obtained from blood buffy coat. This clonotype originated in a woman aged 18 to 75 with a cervical HPV16 infection that either progressed to CIN3+ or cleared (not recorded which). The genes are TRBV5-1 and TRBJ2-5, with 9 bases fitting TRBD2. CDR3 DNA, as far as it was read: TGCGCCAGCAGCCACATAGCGGGGGAAGAGACC. Translated, it gives CASSHIAGEET. The entire CDR3 sequence reads CASSHIAGEETQYF. The entire variable domain, with the rest obtained from reference TRBV5-1 and TRBJ2-5, is as follows: KAGVTQTPRYLIKTRGQQVTLSCSPISGHRSVSWYQQTPGQGLQFLFEYFSETQRNKGNFPGRFSGRQFSNSRSEMNVSTLELGDSALYLCASSHIAGEETQYFGPGTRLLVL.